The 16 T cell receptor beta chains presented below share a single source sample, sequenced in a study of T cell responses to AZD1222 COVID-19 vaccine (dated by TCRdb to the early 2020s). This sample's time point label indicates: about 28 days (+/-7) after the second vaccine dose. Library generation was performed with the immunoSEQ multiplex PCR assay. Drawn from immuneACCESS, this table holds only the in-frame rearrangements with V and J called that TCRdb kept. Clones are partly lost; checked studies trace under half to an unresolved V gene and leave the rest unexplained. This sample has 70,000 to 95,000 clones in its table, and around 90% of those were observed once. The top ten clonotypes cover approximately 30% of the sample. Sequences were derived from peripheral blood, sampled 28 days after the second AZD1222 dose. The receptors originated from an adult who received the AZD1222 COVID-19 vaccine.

In DNA form, the CDR3 reads TGTGCCAGCAGCCCGCGGCGGGAGGACTCCTACAATGAGCAGTTCTTC. This gives the protein CASSPRREDSYNEQFF. V gene TRBV25-1 combines with J gene TRBJ2-1; 8 positions agree with TRBD2. Unmatched junction bases numbered 7, after V lost 6 bases and J lost 0 bases. CDR1 and CDR2 (germline): MGHDK, SYGVNS. The CDR3 extends over 16 amino acids.

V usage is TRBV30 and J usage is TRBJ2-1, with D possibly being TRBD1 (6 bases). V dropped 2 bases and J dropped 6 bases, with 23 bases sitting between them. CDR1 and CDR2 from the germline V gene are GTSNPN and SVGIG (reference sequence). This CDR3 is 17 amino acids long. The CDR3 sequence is CAWSFGGSRVNLNEQFF. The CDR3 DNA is TGTGCCTGGAGTTTTGGGGGCAGCCGGGTCAATCTCAATGAGCAGTTCTTC.

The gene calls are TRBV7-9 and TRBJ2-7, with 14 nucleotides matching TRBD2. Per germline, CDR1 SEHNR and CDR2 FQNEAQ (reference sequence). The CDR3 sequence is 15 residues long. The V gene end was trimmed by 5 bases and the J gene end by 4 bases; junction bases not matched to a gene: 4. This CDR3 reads CASSQTSGRVYEQYF. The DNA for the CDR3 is TGTGCCAGCAGCCAGACTAGCGGGAGGGTTTACGAGCAGTACTTC.

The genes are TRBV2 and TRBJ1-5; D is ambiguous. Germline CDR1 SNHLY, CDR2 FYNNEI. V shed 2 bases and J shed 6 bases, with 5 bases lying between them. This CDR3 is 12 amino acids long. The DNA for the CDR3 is TGTGCCAGCAGTGAAAGGGCTCAGCCCCAGCATTTT. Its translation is CASSERAQPQHF.

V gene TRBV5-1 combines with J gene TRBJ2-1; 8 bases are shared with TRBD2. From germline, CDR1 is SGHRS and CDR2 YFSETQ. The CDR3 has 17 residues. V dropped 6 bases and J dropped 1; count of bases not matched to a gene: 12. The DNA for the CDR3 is TGCGCCAGCACCTTAGCGGGATCGTCGAGGTCCTACAATGAGCAGTTCTTC. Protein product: CASTLAGSSRSYNEQFF.

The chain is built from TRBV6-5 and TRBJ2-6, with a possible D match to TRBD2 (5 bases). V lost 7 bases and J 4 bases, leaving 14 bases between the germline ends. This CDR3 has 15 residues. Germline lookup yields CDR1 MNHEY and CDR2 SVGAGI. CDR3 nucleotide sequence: TGTGCCAGCACCGAGGGCGCGGAAGGGGCCAACGTCCTGACTTTC. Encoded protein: CASTEGAEGANVLTF.

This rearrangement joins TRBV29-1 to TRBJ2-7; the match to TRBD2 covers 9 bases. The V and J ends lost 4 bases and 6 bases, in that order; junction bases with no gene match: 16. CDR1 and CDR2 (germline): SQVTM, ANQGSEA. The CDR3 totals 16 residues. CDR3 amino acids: CSVGPPGGRADGEQYF. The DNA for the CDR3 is TGCAGCGTTGGTCCCCCGGGCGGGAGGGCTGATGGCGAGCAGTACTTC.

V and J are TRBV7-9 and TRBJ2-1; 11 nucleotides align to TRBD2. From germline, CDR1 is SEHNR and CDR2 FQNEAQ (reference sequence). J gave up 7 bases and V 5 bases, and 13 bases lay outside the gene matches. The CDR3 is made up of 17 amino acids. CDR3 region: CASSLHLSGRAGNEQFF. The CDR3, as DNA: TGTGCCAGCAGCCTTCACCTTAGCGGGAGGGCTGGAAATGAGCAGTTCTTC.

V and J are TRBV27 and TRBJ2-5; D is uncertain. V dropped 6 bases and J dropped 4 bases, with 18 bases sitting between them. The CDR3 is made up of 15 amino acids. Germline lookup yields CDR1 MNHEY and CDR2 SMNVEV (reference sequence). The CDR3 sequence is CASSGRSQAPETQYF. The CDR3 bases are TGTGCCAGCAGCGGGCGCTCCCAGGCGCCAGAGACCCAGTACTTC.

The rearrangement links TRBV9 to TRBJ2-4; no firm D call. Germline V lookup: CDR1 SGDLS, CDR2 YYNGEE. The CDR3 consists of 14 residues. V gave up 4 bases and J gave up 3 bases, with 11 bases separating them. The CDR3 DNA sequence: TGTGCCAGCAGCCCCTCTGTGGACAAAAACATTCAGTACTTC. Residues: CASSPSVDKNIQYF.

CDR3 region: CASSQAGSAGNTGELFF. The CDR3 nucleotides read TGTGCCAGCAGCCAAGCCGGGTCGGCGGGGAACACCGGGGAGCTGTTTTTT. The V gene is TRBV4-2, the J gene TRBJ2-2; TRBD2 is a possible D gene (5 bases). The V gene's germline CDR1 is LGHNA and CDR2 YNFKEQ. The ends were cut back, 1 base at V and 1 base at J, with 13 bases in the middle. The CDR3 consists of 17 residues.

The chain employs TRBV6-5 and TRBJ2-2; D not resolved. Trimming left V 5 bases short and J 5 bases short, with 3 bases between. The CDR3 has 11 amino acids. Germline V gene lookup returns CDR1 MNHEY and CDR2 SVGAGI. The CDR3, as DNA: TGTGCCAGCAGTAAAACCGGGGAGCTGTTTTTT. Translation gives CASSKTGELFF.

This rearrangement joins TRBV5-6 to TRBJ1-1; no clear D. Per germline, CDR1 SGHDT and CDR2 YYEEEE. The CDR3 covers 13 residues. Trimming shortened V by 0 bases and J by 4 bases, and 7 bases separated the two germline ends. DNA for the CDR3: TGTGCCAGCAGCTTGGAGCCGGGCACTGAAGCTTTCTTT. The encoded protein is CASSLEPGTEAFF.

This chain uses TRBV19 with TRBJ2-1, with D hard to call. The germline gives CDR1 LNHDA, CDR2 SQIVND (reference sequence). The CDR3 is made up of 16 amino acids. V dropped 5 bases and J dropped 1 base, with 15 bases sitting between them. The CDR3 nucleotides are TGTGCCAGTAGTTCCCGCCGGGCGGAGTCCTACAATGAGCAGTTCTTC. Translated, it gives CASSSRRAESYNEQFF.

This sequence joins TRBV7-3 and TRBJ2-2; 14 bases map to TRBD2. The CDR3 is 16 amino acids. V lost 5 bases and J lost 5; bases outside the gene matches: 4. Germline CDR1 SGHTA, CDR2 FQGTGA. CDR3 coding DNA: TGTGCCAGCAGCCGTAGACTAGCGGGAGGGACCGGGGAGCTGTTTTTT. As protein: CASSRRLAGGTGELFF.

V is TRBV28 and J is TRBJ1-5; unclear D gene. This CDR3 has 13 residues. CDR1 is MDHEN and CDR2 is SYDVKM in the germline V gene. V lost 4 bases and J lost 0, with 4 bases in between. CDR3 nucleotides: TGTGCCAGCAGTTCAACTAGCAATCAGCCCCAGCATTTT. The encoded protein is CASSSTSNQPQHF. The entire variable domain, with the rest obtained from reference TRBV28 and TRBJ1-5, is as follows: DVKVTQSSRYLVKRTGEKVFLECVQDMDHENMFWYRQDPGLGLRLIYFSYDVKMKEKGDIPEGYSVSREKKERFSLILESASTNQTSMYLCASSSTSNQPQHFGDGTRLSIL.